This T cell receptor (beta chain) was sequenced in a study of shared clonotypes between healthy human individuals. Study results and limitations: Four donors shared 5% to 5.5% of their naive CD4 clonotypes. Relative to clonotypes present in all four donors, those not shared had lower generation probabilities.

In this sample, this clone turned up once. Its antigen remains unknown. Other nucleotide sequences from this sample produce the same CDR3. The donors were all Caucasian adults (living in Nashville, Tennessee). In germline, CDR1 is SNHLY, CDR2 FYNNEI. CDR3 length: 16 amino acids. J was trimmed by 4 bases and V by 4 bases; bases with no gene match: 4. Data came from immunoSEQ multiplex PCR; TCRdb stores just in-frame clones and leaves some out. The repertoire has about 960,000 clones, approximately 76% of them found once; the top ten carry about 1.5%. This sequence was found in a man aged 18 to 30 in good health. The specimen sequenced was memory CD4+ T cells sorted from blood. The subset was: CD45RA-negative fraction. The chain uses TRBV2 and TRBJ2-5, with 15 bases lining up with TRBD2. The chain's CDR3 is CASSVGLAGGGETQYF. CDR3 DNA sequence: TGTGCCAGCAGTGTGGGACTAGCGGGAGGAGGAGAGACCCAGTACTTC. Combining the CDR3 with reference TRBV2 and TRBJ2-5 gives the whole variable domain EPEVTQTPSHQVTQMGQEVILRCVPISNHLYFYWYRQILGQKVEFLVSFYNNEISEKSEIFDDQFSVERPDGSNFTLKIRSTKLEDSAMYFCASSVGLAGGGETQYFGPGTRLLVL.